This TCR beta chain appears in the sequencing data of a study of T cell changes during pregnancy in multiple sclerosis. The germline V gene has CDR1 SEHNR and CDR2 FQNEAQ (reference sequence). The V end lost 5 bases, the J end lost 7 bases, and 12 bases lay between the germline ends. The CDR3 contains 13 residues. The assay was immunoSEQ multiplex PCR, and TCRdb's table has in-frame clones only and misses some. The sample lists about 66,000 clones, over 75% occurring once. The material was CD8+ T cells from peripheral blood mononuclear cells, obtained before pregnancy. The TCR originated in a female donor with multiple sclerosis, enrolled in a pregnancy study. The chain is built from TRBV7-9 and TRBJ1-5; D perhaps matches TRBD1 (5 bases). In DNA, the CDR3 is TGTGCCAGCAGCCCAGACAGCGACCAGCCCCAGCATTTT. Translation gives CASSPDSDQPQHF.